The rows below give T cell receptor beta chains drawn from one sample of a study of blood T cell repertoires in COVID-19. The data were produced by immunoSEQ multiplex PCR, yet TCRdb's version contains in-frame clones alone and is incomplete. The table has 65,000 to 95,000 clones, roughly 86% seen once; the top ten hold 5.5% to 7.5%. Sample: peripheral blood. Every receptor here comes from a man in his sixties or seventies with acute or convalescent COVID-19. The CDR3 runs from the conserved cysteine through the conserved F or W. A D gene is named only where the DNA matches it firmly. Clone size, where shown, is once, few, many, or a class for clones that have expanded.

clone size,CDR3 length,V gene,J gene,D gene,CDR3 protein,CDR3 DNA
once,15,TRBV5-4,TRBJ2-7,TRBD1,CASSSTGTGPYEQYF,TGTGCCAGCAGTTCGACGGGGACAGGTCCTTACGAGCAGTACTTC
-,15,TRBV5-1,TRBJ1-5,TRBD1,CASSLTGDSNQPQHF,TGCGCCAGCAGCTTGACAGGGGATAGCAATCAGCCCCAGCATTTT
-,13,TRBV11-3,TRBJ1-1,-,CASSGGMNTEAFF,TGTGCCAGCAGCGGGGGGATGAACACTGAAGCTTTCTTT
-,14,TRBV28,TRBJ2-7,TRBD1,CATRDSRSSYEQYF,TGTGCCACCCGGGACAGCCGAAGCTCCTACGAGCAGTACTTC
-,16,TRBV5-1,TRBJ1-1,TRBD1,CASSPGTDLPNTEAFF,TGCGCCAGCAGCCCCGGGACAGATCTCCCGAACACTGAAGCTTTCTTT
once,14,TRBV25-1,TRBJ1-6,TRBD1,CASSITGGNSPLHF,TGTGCCAGCAGTATTACAGGGGGCAATTCACCCCTCCACTTT
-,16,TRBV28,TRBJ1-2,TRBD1,CASSLTPGTGESGYTF,TGTGCCAGCAGTCTTACCCCCGGGACAGGGGAGTCGGGCTACACCTTC
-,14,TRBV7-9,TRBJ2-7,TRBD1,CASSLGTGAYEQYF,TGTGCCAGCAGCTTAGGGACAGGGGCCTACGAGCAGTACTTC
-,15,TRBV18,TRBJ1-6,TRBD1,CASSPGTGGSSPLHF,TGTGCCAGCTCACCCGGGACAGGGGGCTCTTCACCCCTCCACTTT
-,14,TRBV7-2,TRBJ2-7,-,CASSLGTTSGEQYF,TGTGCCAGCAGCTTAGGGACTACCAGCGGAGAGCAGTACTTC
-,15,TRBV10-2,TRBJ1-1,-,CASSGDRVPQREAFF,TGCGCCAGCAGTGGTGACCGAGTCCCACAGAGAGAAGCTTTCTTT
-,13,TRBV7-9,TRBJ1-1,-,CASSLSGNTEAFF,TGTGCCAGCAGCTTATCAGGGAACACTGAAGCTTTCTTT
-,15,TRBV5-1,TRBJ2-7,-,CASSFGTGRYYEQYF,TGCGCCAGCAGCTTTGGTACAGGGCGGTACTACGAGCAGTACTTC
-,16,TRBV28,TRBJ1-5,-,CASSPPGTTTYQPQHF,TGTGCCAGCAGTCCTCCAGGGACAACGACTTATCAGCCCCAGCATTTT
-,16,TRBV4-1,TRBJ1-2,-,CASSQLKTDPNYGYTF,TGCGCCAGCAGCCAATTAAAGACAGATCCTAACTATGGCTACACCTTC
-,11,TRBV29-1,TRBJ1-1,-,CSVVTGPMAFF,TGCAGCGTCGTTACAGGACCTATGGCTTTCTTT
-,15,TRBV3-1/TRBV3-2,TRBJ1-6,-,CASSLLRTANSPLHF,TGTGCCAGCAGCCTTTTGCGGACAGCCAATTCACCCCTCCACTTT
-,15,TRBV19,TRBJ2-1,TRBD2,CASRPRDGRASEQFF,TGTGCCAGTAGGCCACGCGACGGGAGGGCATCTGAGCAGTTCTTC
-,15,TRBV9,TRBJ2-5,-,CASSVGIAPEQTQYF,TGTGCCAGCAGCGTAGGGATAGCCCCCGAACAGACCCAGTACTTC
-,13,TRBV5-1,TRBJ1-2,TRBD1,CASSEDRVYGYTF,TGCGCCAGCAGCGAGGACAGGGTCTATGGCTACACCTTC
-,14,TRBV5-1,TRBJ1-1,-,CASSLVSGNTEAFF,TGCGCCAGCAGCTTGGTTTCGGGGAACACTGAAGCTTTCTTT
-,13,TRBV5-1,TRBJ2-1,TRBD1,CASSLQGVNEQFF,TGCGCCAGCAGCTTGCAGGGGGTCAATGAGCAGTTCTTC
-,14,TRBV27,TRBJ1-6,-,CASSSSRGVSPLHF,TGTGCCAGCAGTTCTAGTAGAGGAGTTTCACCCCTCCACTTT
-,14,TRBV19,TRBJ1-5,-,CASMRTGFAQPQHF,TGTGCCAGTATGAGAACAGGGTTCGCTCAGCCCCAGCATTTT
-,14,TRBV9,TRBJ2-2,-,CASSARLVAGELFF,TGTGCCAGCAGCGCTCGACTAGTAGCCGGGGAGCTGTTTTTT
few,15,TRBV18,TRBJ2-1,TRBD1,CASSPRQGDSDEQFF,TGTGCCAGCTCACCACGGCAGGGGGATTCCGATGAGCAGTTCTTC
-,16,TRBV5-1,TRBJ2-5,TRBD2,CASWGSPSGGAETQYF,TGCGCCAGTTGGGGCTCGCCTAGCGGGGGGGCAGAGACCCAGTACTTC
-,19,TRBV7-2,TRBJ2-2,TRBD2,CASSIVPLLAGGSAGELFF,TGTGCCAGCAGCATAGTCCCTCTACTAGCGGGAGGAAGTGCCGGGGAGCTGTTTTTT
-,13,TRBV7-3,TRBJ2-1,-,CASSLIGQNEQFF,TGTGCCAGCAGCTTAATAGGACAGAATGAGCAGTTCTTC
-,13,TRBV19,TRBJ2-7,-,CASSTRLVYEQYF,TGTGCCAGTAGTACCCGACTAGTCTACGAGCAGTACTTC
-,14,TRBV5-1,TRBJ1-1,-,CASSLEGAGAEAFF,TGCGCCAGCAGCTTGGAGGGTGCGGGGGCTGAAGCTTTCTTT
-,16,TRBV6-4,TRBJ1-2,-,CASSDSMGGKWNGYTF,TGTGCCAGCAGTGACTCGATGGGGGGGAAGTGGAATGGCTACACCTTC
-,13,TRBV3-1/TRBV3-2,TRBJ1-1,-,CASSQVARTEAFF,TGTGCCAGCAGCCAAGTCGCGCGCACTGAAGCTTTCTTT
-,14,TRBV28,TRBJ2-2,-,CASRKRTNTGELFF,TGTGCCAGCAGGAAGAGAACCAACACCGGGGAGCTGTTTTTT
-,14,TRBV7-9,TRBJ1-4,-,CASSLQGTNEKLFF,TGTGCCAGCAGCTTACAGGGGACTAATGAAAAACTGTTTTTT
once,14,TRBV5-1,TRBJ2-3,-,CASSLPSASDTQYF,TGCGCCAGCAGCCTCCCATCCGCGTCAGATACGCAGTATTTT
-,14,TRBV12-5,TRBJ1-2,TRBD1,CASGKDRTNYGYTF,TGTGCTAGTGGCAAGGACAGGACCAACTATGGCTACACCTTC
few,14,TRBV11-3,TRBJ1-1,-,CASSHRGENTEAFF,TGTGCCAGCAGCCATAGAGGTGAGAACACTGAAGCTTTCTTT
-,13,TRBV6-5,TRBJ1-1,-,CASSITDNTEAFF,TGTGCCAGCAGTATTACAGATAACACTGAAGCTTTCTTT
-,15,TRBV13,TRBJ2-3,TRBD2,CASSQGLALTDTQYF,TGTGCCAGCAGCCAAGGACTAGCGCTGACAGATACGCAGTATTTT
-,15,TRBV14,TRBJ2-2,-,CASSRRLGGTGELFF,TGTGCCAGCAGCCGACGACTGGGGGGAACCGGGGAGCTGTTTTTT
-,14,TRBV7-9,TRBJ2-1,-,CASSRAEAYNEQFF,TGTGCCAGCAGCCGAGCTGAAGCTTACAATGAGCAGTTCTTC
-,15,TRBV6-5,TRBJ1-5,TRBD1,CASSTGTGVNQPQHF,TGTGCCAGCAGTACCGGGACAGGGGTCAATCAGCCCCAGCATTTT
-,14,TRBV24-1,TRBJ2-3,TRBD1,CATSDRMTGTGLYF,TGTGCCACCAGTGACCGAATGACCGGGACAGGGTTGTATTTT
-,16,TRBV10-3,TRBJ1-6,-,CAISGGQNKGNSPLHF,TGTGCCATCAGTGGAGGACAGAATAAAGGGAATTCACCCCTCCACTTT
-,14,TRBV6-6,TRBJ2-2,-,CASSYLEGTGELFF,TGTGCCAGCAGTTACCTAGAAGGCACCGGGGAGCTGTTTTTT
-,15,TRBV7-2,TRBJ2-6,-,CASSPGGAGANVLTF,TGTGCCAGCAGCCCAGGCGGGGCGGGGGCCAACGTCCTGACTTTC
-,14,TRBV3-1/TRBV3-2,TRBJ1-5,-,CASSPRQGNQPQHF,TGTGCCAGCAGCCCCCGCCAGGGCAATCAGCCCCAGCATTTT
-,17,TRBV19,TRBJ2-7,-,CASSIGFVGRDTYEQYF,TGTGCCAGTAGTATCGGCTTCGTCGGTAGGGACACCTACGAGCAGTACTTC